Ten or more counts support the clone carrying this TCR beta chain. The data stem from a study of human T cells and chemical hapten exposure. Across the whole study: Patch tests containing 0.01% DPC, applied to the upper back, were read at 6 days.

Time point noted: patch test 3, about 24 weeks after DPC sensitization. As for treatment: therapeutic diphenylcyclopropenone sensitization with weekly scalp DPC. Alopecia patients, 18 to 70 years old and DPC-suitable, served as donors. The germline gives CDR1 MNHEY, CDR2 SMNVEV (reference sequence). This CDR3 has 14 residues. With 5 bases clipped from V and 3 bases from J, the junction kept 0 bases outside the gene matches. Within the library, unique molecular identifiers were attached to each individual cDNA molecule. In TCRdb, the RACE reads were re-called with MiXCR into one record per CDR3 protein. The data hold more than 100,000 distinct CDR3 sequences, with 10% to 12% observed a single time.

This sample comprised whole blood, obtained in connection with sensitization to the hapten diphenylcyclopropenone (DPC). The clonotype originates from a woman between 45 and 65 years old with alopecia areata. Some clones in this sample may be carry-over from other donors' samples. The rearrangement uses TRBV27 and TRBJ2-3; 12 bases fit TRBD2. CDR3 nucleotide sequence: TGTGCCAGCAGTCTAGCGGGAGGGACAGATACGCAGTATTTT. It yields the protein CASSLAGGTDTQYF.